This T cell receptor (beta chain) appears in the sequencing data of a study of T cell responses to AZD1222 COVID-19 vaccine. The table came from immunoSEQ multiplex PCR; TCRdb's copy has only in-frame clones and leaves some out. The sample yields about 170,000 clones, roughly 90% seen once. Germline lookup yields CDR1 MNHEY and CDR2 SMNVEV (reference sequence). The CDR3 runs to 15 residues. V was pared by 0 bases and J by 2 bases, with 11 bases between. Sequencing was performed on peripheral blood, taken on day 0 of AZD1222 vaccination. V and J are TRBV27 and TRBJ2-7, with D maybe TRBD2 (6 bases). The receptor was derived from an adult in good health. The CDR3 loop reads CASSLSTSSTYEQYF. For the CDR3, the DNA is TGTGCCAGCAGTTTATCTACTAGCAGCACCTACGAGCAGTACTTC.